This entry lists 30 T cell receptor beta chains sequenced from one sample in a study of blood T cell repertoires in COVID-19. Generated by immunoSEQ multiplex PCR, the TCRdb table keeps only in-frame clones and is missing some. The table records 25,000 to 30,000 clones, about 85% of them present only once. The material sequenced was peripheral blood. Source of these receptors: a human donor in a cohort sampled during active COVID-19.

V usage is TRBV9 and J usage is TRBJ1-2; 10 bases map to TRBD1. Germline V gene sequence: CDR1 SGDLS, CDR2 YYNGEE. The V and J ends lost 2 bases and 3 bases, in that order; junction bases with no gene match: 10. The length of the CDR3 is 17 residues. The CDR3: CASSVSLGTGADYGYTF. CDR3 nucleotide sequence: TGTGCCAGCAGCGTCTCACTCGGGACAGGGGCGGACTATGGCTACACCTTC.

The gene calls are TRBV6-5 and TRBJ2-3, with 9 bases that match TRBD2. The CDR3 totals 15 residues. Per the germline V gene, CDR1 is MNHEY and CDR2 is SVGAGI. The ends lost 0 bases at V and 6 bases at J; junction bases unmatched: 4. The CDR3 here is CASSYSGTSRDTQYF. The DNA for the CDR3 is TGTGCCAGCAGTTACTCCGGGACTAGCCGTGATACGCAGTATTTT.

The CDR3 nucleotides are TGCGCCAGCAGCTTGGCCGGGCAGGGGAGCACCGGGGAGCTGTTTTTT. Translated: CASSLAGQGSTGELFF. The chain has TRBV5-1 and TRBJ2-2, with a tentative D call TRBD1 (6 bases). There are 16 residues in the CDR3. Trimming took 0 bases from V and 4 from J, leaving 13 bases between them. Germline CDR1 SGHRS, CDR2 YFSETQ.

V gene TRBV9 combines with J gene TRBJ2-1; TRBD2 matches at 13 bases. The germline V gene has CDR1 SGDLS and CDR2 YYNGEE. Germline trimming cut 2 bases from V and 4 bases from J; bases unmatched to any gene: 12. CDR3 length: 19 residues. The CDR3 DNA sequence: TGTGCCAGCAGCGTCTCCGGGACTAGCGGGGTCGGTCATTACAATGAGCAGTTCTTC. This gives the protein CASSVSGTSGVGHYNEQFF. Supplemented by reference TRBV9 and TRBJ2-1, the full variable domain reads DSGVTQTPKHLITATGQRVTLRCSPRSGDLSVYWYQQSLDQGLQFLIQYYNGEERAKGNILERFSAQQFPDLHSELNLSSLELGDSALYFCASSVSGTSGVGHYNEQFFGPGTRLTVL.

This clone was counted only a few times. The chain recombines TRBV5-1 with TRBJ1-2; D may be TRBD1 (6 bases). The CDR3 sequence is 14 residues long. Trimming cost V 4 bases and J 2 bases, with 12 bases left between them. The germline CDR1 and CDR2 sequences are SGHRS and YFSETQ. CDR3 DNA: TGCGCCAGCAGCCCTACACAGGGCAACTATGGCTACACCTTC. It codes for CASSPTQGNYGYTF.

The chain has TRBV19 and TRBJ1-1; D is perhaps TRBD1 (5 bases). V lost 7 bases and J lost 0, with 9 bases in between. Germline-derived CDR1 and CDR2 are LNHDA and SQIVND (reference sequence). CDR3 size: 13 residues. DNA of the CDR3: TGTGCCAGTACAGGGCCCATGAACACTGAAGCTTTCTTT. This sequence encodes CASTGPMNTEAFF. Using reference TRBV19 and TRBJ1-1 for the parts outside the CDR3, the full variable domain is DGGITQSPKYLFRKEGQNVTLSCEQNLNHDAMYWYRQDPGQGLRLIYYSQIVNDFQKGDIAEGYSVSREKKESFPLTVTSAQKNPTAFYLCASTGPMNTEAFFGQGTRLTVV.

The chain carries TRBV9 and TRBJ2-7; weak D call: TRBD2 (6 bases). The CDR3 loop spans 12 amino acids. Trimming took off 6 bases at V and 7 bases at J, with 14 bases between the two ends. Germline CDR1 is SGDLS and CDR2 is YYNGEE. The CDR3 is CASTVEGGEQYF. CDR3 coding DNA: TGTGCCAGCACCGTGGAGGGAGGTGAGCAGTACTTC.

The gene calls are TRBV4-3 and TRBJ2-3, with TRBD2 as a possible D gene (6 bases). The CDR3 sequence is 18 residues long. Deletions cut 3 bases from V and 0 bases from J, with 19 bases between. From germline, CDR1 is LGHNA and CDR2 YSLEER. The CDR3 DNA reads as TGCGCCAGCAGCCACGACCCTCTAGCGTGGGGCAGCACAGATACGCAGTATTTT. Translated: CASSHDPLAWGSTDTQYF.

This clone qualifies as medium-sized. The V gene is TRBV27, the J gene TRBJ2-7; possibly TRBD1 for D (6 bases). Germline CDR1 is MNHEY and CDR2 is SMNVEV (reference sequence). The CDR3 contains 14 residues. Trimming took 6 bases from V and 0 from J, leaving 12 bases between them. The DNA for the CDR3 is TGTGCCAGCAGCGGACAGACGAGCTCCTACGAGCAGTACTTC. Amino acid sequence: CASSGQTSSYEQYF.

This clone was seen only once. The chain employs TRBV28 and TRBJ2-1, with a possible D match to TRBD2 (7 bases). V lost 2 bases to trimming and J lost 7 bases, with 12 bases between them. The germline V gene encodes CDR1 MDHEN and CDR2 SYDVKM. CDR3 size: 14 residues. The CDR3 DNA is TGTGCCAGCAGTTTAAGGGCGGGGGCGAATGAGCAGTTCTTC. Protein sequence: CASSLRAGANEQFF.

The chain is built from TRBV10-2 and TRBJ2-7; 8 nucleotides line up with TRBD2. CDR1 is WSHSY, CDR2 SAAADI, per germline. The V and J ends lost 8 bases and 0 bases, in that order; junction bases with no gene match: 6. The CDR3 contains 14 residues. The CDR3 DNA reads as TGCGCCAGCGGTCCCGGGGGGGTCTCCTACGAGCAGTACTTC. Amino acid sequence: CASGPGGVSYEQYF.

The rearrangement joins TRBV5-1 to TRBJ1-2, with 9 bases identical to TRBD1. Germline V gives CDR1 SGHRS, CDR2 YFSETQ. V lost 5 bases to trimming and J lost 6 bases; unmatched junction nucleotides: 11. The CDR3 runs 15 residues. The CDR3 coding sequence is TGCGCCAGCAGACAGGGACAGGGCGCCAGCGATGGCTACACCTTC. It is translated as CASRQGQGASDGYTF.

V and J are TRBV11-1 and TRBJ1-1; D perhaps matches TRBD1 (5 bases). This CDR3 contains 14 residues. Trimming stripped 5 bases from V and 3 bases from J, with 13 bases between. Germline loops: CDR1 SGHAT, CDR2 FQDESV (reference sequence). CDR3: CASSPYPTDTEAFF. The CDR3 DNA sequence: TGTGCCAGCAGCCCCTACCCGACAGACACTGAAGCTTTCTTT.

The V call is TRBV5-1, the J call TRBJ2-3; 9 bases fit TRBD2. Trimming at V came to 2 bases and at J to 1 base, leaving 2 bases not matched to a gene. The CDR3 covers 15 residues. Germline V gene sequence: CDR1 SGHRS, CDR2 YFSETQ. CDR3: CASSFSGGRTDTQYF. The CDR3 bases are TGCGCCAGCAGCTTTAGCGGGGGACGCACAGATACGCAGTATTTT. The full variable domain, with the rest looked up from reference TRBV5-1 and TRBJ2-3, is KAGVTQTPRYLIKTRGQQVTLSCSPISGHRSVSWYQQTPGQGLQFLFEYFSETQRNKGNFPGRFSGRQFSNSRSEMNVSTLELGDSALYLCASSFSGGRTDTQYFGPGTRLTVL.

This clone was found a few times. The J gene is TRBJ1-1, the V gene TRBV5-6, with D possibly being TRBD1 (5 bases). The CDR3 loop spans 14 amino acids. CDR1 SGHDT and CDR2 YYEEEE come from the germline V gene. V lost 8 bases, J lost 3 bases, and 17 bases lay in between. The CDR3 region has the DNA TGTGCCAGTAAGAGAGGGGACTCAGACACTGAAGCTTTCTTT. Amino acid sequence: CASKRGDSDTEAFF.

Only one count was recorded for this clone. The rearrangement uses TRBV27 and TRBJ2-1, with 10 nucleotides matching TRBD2. CDR1 and CDR2 from the germline V gene are MNHEY and SMNVEV (reference sequence). There are 17 residues in the CDR3. The junction had 14 bases not matched to a gene; V was cut back by 5 bases and J by 7 bases. For the CDR3, the DNA is TGTGCCAGCAGTCTCCCCCCTAGAGCGGGGGGGAGGAATGAGCAGTTCTTC. It specifies CASSLPPRAGGRNEQFF.

This clone has just one count. This chain links TRBV29-1 with TRBJ2-1; D possibly corresponds to TRBD1 (5 bases). The ends were cut back, 4 bases at V and 5 bases at J, with 9 bases in the middle. The CDR3 totals 12 residues. Germline loops: CDR1 SQVTM, CDR2 ANQGSEA. CDR3 coding DNA: TGCAGCGTTGGAAAGGGGCACAATGAGCAGTTCTTC. Amino acids: CSVGKGHNEQFF.

V gene TRBV27 combines with J gene TRBJ1-6, with a weak D call TRBD1 (6 bases). The germline V and J ends were trimmed by 3 bases and 3 bases, with 12 bases remaining between them. The V gene's germline CDR1 is MNHEY and CDR2 SMNVEV (reference sequence). The CDR3 sequence is 16 residues long. CDR3 protein: CASSFVRGNYNSPLHF. The CDR3 DNA reads TGTGCCAGCAGTTTCGTCAGGGGAAACTATAATTCACCCCTCCACTTT.

For the CDR3, the DNA is TGTGCCAGCAGGCCGGTTGGGGCGTACAATGAGCAGTTCTTC. Translating gives CASRPVGAYNEQFF. The chain links TRBV5-6 to TRBJ2-1; perhaps TRBD1 as D (5 bases). V was trimmed by 5 bases and J by 4 bases, leaving 13 bases between them. Looked up from germline, CDR1 is SGHDT and CDR2 is YYEEEE. The CDR3 has 14 residues.

This clone came up once. The J gene is TRBJ1-2, the V gene TRBV15; TRBD1 aligns across 7 bases. The trim removed 3 bases at V and 4 bases at J, leaving 5 bases unmatched. Germline-derived CDR1 and CDR2 are LNHNV and YYDKDF (reference sequence). The CDR3 runs to 14 residues. The CDR3 DNA reads as TGTGCCACCAGCAGGAGGACAGGATTCTATGGCTACACCTTC. Translated, it gives CATSRRTGFYGYTF.

This clone turned up a few times. The chain joins TRBV19 to TRBJ2-5; D possibly corresponds to TRBD1 (5 bases). The CDR3 length is 15 residues. Germline CDR1 and CDR2: LNHDA and SQIVND (reference sequence). V lost 5 bases and J 4 bases, leaving 17 bases between the germline ends. In DNA, the CDR3 is TGTGCCAGTAGTTTGGACACCACCCAGGTAGAGACCCAGTACTTC. Translating gives CASSLDTTQVETQYF.

This clone was recorded once. J is TRBJ2-4 and V is TRBV10-3, with 7 bases identical to TRBD2. Unmatched junction bases numbered 6, after V lost 4 bases and J lost 3 bases. The germline gives CDR1 ENHRY, CDR2 SYGVKD. This CDR3 spans 15 amino acids. In nucleotides, the CDR3 is TGTGCCATCAGTGGGGGGAGCGGGATCAAAAACATTCAGTACTTC. This sequence encodes CAISGGSGIKNIQYF.

The genes are TRBV5-1 and TRBJ2-3; D is perhaps TRBD1 (6 bases). The V and J ends lost 4 bases and 0 bases respectively, with 15 bases between them. The CDR3 is made up of 16 amino acids. The germline gives CDR1 SGHRS, CDR2 YFSETQ. Here the CDR3 DNA reads TGCGCCAGCAGCCCAGGACAGTCTCTTAGCACAGATACGCAGTATTTT. Translation gives CASSPGQSLSTDTQYF.

The chain recombines TRBV6-2 or TRBV6-3 with TRBJ2-7; tentative D call: TRBD2 (6 bases). CDR3 length equals 13 residues. The ends were cut back, 2 bases at V and 3 bases at J, with 8 bases in the middle. Germline V gene lookup returns CDR1 MNHEY and CDR2 SVGEGT. CDR3 amino acids: CASSYGGFYEQYF. In nucleotides, the CDR3 is TGTGCCAGCAGTTACGGGGGGTTCTACGAGCAGTACTTC.

This chain connects TRBV5-1 to TRBJ1-1; the D is unclear. Germline CDR1 SGHRS, CDR2 YFSETQ. V shed 4 bases and J shed 7 bases, with 17 bases lying between them. The CDR3 extends over 14 amino acids. CDR3 nucleotide sequence: TGCGCCAGCAGCACCGGAGGGTCTTTAGATGAAGCTTTCTTT. As protein: CASSTGGSLDEAFF.

The V gene is TRBV28, the J gene TRBJ2-7; D might be TRBD1 (5 bases). V lost 2 bases and J lost 6, with 20 bases in between. The germline CDR1 and CDR2 sequences are MDHEN and SYDVKM. The CDR3 runs 16 residues. CDR3 DNA: TGTGCCAGCAGTTTACCCCCCGGCCAGGGAAAGCGCGAGCAGTACTTC. Protein sequence: CASSLPPGQGKREQYF.

This chain joins TRBV19 and TRBJ2-3; TRBD1 might be the D (5 bases). The CDR3 contains 14 residues. The V and J ends lost 3 bases and 0 bases respectively, with 7 bases between them. The germline CDR1 and CDR2 sequences are LNHDA and SQIVND (reference sequence). The CDR3 DNA reads as TGTGCCAGTAGTATCTCAGGGAGCACAGATACGCAGTATTTT. Translation: CASSISGSTDTQYF.

This chain links TRBV9 with TRBJ2-6; tentatively, D is TRBD2 (6 bases). With 1 base removed from V and 3 bases from J, the gap between germline ends came to 8 bases. This CDR3 contains 15 residues. The germline V gene encodes CDR1 SGDLS and CDR2 YYNGEE. DNA for the CDR3: TGTGCCAGCAGCGTAACGGGGGTTGGGGCCAACGTCCTGACTTTC. It is translated as CASSVTGVGANVLTF. Full variable domain (missing parts from reference TRBV9 and TRBJ2-6): DSGVTQTPKHLITATGQRVTLRCSPRSGDLSVYWYQQSLDQGLQFLIQYYNGEERAKGNILERFSAQQFPDLHSELNLSSLELGDSALYFCASSVTGVGANVLTFGAGSRLTVL.

This clone was counted between two and nine times. This sequence joins TRBV7-9 and TRBJ1-1; the match to TRBD1 covers 8 bases. The CDR3 has 12 residues. Germline CDR1 SEHNR, CDR2 FQNEAQ (reference sequence). V lost 3 bases, J lost 7 bases, and 1 base stayed unmatched. The CDR3 DNA reads as TGTGCCAGCAGCTTGGGGACAGGTGAAGCTTTCTTT. Its translation: CASSLGTGEAFF. Using reference TRBV7-9 and TRBJ1-1 for the parts outside the CDR3, the full variable domain is DTGVSQNPRHKITKRGQNVTFRCDPISEHNRLYWYRQTLGQGPEFLTYFQNEAQLEKSRLLSDRFSAERPKGSFSTLEIQRTEQGDSAMYLCASSLGTGEAFFGQGTRLTVV.

The chain combines TRBV5-3 with TRBJ1-5; 8 positions match TRBD1. TRBV5-3 is marked as an open reading frame, function uncertain. V lost 4 bases, J lost 0 bases, and 9 bases stayed unmatched. This CDR3 region has 17 residues. For the CDR3, the DNA is TGTGCCAGAAGCCTACGGACAGGGTACTATAGCAATCAGCCCCAGCATTTT. This sequence encodes CARSLRTGYYSNQPQHF.